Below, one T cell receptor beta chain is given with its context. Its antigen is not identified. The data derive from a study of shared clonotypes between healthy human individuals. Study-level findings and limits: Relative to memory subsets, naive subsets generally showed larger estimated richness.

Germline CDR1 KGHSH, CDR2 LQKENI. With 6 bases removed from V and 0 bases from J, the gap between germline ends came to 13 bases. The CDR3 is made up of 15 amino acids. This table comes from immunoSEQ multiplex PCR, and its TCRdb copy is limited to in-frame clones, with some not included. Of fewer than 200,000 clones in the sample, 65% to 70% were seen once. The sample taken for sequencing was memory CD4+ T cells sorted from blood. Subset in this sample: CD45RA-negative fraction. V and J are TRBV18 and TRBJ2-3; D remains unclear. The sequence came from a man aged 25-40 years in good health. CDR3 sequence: CASSQYQVSTDTQYF. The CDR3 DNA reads TGTGCCAGCTCTCAGTACCAGGTTAGCACAGATACGCAGTATTTT.